A single sample is the source of the 3 T cell receptor beta chains below, sequenced in a study of metastatic and nonmetastatic thyroid tumors. TCRdb re-clonotyped the PCR reads via MiXCR. This sample has tens of thousands of clones, with less than 25% found just once. No treatment had been given to any patient before thyroid surgery. The specimen sequenced was blood. Source of these receptors: a female donor with papillary thyroid cancer or a benign thyroid nodule (not recorded which). Some clones in this sample may be carry-over from other donors' samples.

This clone was found many times. The J gene is TRBJ2-6, the V gene TRBV28; the D gene is possibly TRBD2 (6 bases). Germline V CDR1 and CDR2: MDHEN, SYDVKM. Trimming left V 7 bases short and J 1 base short, with 17 bases between. This CDR3 is 17 amino acids long. CDR3 sequence (DNA): TGTGCCAGCACCTCTCGGGGGAAAGTGTCTGGGGCCAACGTCCTGACTTTC. Translation: CASTSRGKVSGANVLTF.

This clone was observed a few times. The J gene is TRBJ2-3, the V gene TRBV27; 7 bases agree with TRBD1. This CDR3 comprises 16 residues. Germline CDR1 MNHEY, CDR2 SMNVEV (reference sequence). Losses at the gene ends were 9 bases for V and 6 bases for J; bases not matched to a gene: 18. Written as DNA, the CDR3 is TGTGCCAGTAGCCCCTTCGATGAGGGGGCGTATGATACGCAGTATTTT. Protein sequence: CASSPFDEGAYDTQYF.

This clone was detected many times. The chain combines TRBV5-4 with TRBJ2-7; possible D gene TRBD1, 7 bases. Trimming removed 1 base at V and 4 bases at J, with 12 bases between. From germline, CDR1 is SGHNT and CDR2 YYREEE (reference sequence). The CDR3 runs to 14 residues. CDR3 coding DNA: TGTGCCAGCAGCTTGAGCCAGGGGGGTTACGAGCAGTACTTC. Translation: CASSLSQGGYEQYF.